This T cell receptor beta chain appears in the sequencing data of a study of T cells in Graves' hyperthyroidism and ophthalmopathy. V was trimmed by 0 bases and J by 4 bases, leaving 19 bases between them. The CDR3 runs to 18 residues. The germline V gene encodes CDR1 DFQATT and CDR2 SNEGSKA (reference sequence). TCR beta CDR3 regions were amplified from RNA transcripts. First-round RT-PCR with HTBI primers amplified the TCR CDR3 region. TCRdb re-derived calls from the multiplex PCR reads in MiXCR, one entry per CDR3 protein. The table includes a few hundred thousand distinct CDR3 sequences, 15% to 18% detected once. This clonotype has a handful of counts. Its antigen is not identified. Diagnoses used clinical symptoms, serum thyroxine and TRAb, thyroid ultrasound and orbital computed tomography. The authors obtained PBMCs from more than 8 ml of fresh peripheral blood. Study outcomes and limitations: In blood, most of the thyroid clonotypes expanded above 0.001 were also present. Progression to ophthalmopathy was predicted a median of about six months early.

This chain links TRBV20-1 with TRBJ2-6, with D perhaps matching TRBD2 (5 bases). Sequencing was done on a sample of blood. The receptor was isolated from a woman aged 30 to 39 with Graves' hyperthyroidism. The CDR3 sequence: CSARDPFGKDSGANVLTF. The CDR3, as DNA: TGCAGTGCTAGAGATCCGTTTGGCAAGGACTCCGGGGCCAACGTCCTGACTTTC.